This TCR beta chain emerged from a study of Tregs in tolerant kidney transplant recipients. TCRdb's copy holds only in-frame clones and misses some; the assay was immunoSEQ multiplex PCR. The sample has more than 60,000 clones, 80% to 90% seen once. The CDR3 extends over 16 amino acids. Per the germline V gene, CDR1 is LNHDA and CDR2 is SQIVND (reference sequence). With 3 bases clipped from V and 7 bases from J, the junction kept 11 bases outside the gene matches. Thawed PBMCs were FACS-sorted into unstimulated CD4+CD25+CD127- regulatory T cells, CD4+CD25- non-regulatory cells, CD4 and CD8 cells. This TCR derives from a human donor who received a combined kidney and bone marrow transplant. The sample in question was Tregs from blood, obtained before the transplant. The chain has TRBV19 and TRBJ2-1; 8 bases fit TRBD1. CDR3 in amino acids: CASSIGQGRSWNEQFF. CDR3 nucleotide sequence: TGTGCCAGTAGTATCGGACAGGGAAGGAGTTGGAATGAGCAGTTCTTC.